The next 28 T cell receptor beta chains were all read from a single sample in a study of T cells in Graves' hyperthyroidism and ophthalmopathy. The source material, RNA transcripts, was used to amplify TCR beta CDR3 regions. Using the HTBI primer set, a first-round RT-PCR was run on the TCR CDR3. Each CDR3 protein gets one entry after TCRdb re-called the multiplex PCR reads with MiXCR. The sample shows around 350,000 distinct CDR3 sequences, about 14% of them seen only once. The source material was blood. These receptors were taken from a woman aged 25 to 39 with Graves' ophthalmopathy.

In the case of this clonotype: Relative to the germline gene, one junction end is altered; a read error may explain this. CDR3 in DNA: TGTGCCAGCAGTCTGAACGGGGGGGGGGCGCCGAACACCGGGGAGCCGTTTTTT. Amino acids: CASSLNGGGAPNTGEPFF. This sequence joins TRBV28 and TRBJ2-2; 8 bases agree with TRBD2. Germline lookup yields CDR1 MDHEN and CDR2 SYDVKM. CDR3 length: 18 amino acids. Full variable domain (remainder filled in from reference TRBV28 and TRBJ2-2): DVKVTQSSRYLVKRTGEKVFLECVQDMDHENMFWYRQDPGLGLRLIYFSYDVKMKEKGDIPEGYSVSREKKERFSLILESASTNQTSMYLCASSLNGGGAPNTGEPFFGEGSRLTVL.

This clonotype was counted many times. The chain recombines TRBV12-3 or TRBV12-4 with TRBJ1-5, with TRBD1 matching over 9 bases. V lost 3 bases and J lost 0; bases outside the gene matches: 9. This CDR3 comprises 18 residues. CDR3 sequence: CASSFVGQGLNSNQPQHF. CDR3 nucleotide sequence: TGTGCCAGCAGTTTTGTAGGACAGGGGCTCAATAGCAATCAGCCCCAGCATTTT.

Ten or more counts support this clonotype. CDR3 sequence: CASSLEGTGDYEQYF. The CDR3 nucleotides read TGCGCCAGCAGCTTGGAGGGGACAGGGGACTACGAGCAGTACTTC. The chain joins TRBV5-1 to TRBJ2-7; TRBD1 matches 10 bases. J gave up 3 bases and V 0 bases, and 3 bases lay outside the gene matches. In germline, CDR1 is SGHRS, CDR2 YFSETQ. The CDR3 loop spans 15 amino acids.

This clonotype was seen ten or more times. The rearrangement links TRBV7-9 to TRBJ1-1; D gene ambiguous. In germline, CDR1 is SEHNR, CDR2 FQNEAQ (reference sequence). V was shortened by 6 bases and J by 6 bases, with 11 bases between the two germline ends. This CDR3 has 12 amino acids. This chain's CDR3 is CASREGGPEAFF. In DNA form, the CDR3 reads TGTGCCAGCAGAGAAGGAGGTCCTGAAGCTTTCTTT.

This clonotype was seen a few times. CDR3 sequence (DNA): TGTGCCAGCAGTTCCCGGGTAGGGAAGAACATTCAGTACTTC. It translates to CASSSRVGKNIQYF. The chain is built from TRBV28 and TRBJ2-4; D uncertain. This CDR3 region has 14 residues. Trimming removed 4 bases from V and 7 bases from J, with 14 bases in between. CDR1 and CDR2 from the germline V gene are MDHEN and SYDVKM.

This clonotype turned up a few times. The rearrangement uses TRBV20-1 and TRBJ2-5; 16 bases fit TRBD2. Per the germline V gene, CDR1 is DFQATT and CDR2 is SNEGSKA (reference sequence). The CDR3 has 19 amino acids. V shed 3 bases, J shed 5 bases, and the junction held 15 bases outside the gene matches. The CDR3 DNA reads TGCAGTGCTAGCGACCCGGCCGGGACTAGCGGGGGGGCCGGGGAGACCCAGTACTTC. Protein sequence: CSASDPAGTSGGAGETQYF.

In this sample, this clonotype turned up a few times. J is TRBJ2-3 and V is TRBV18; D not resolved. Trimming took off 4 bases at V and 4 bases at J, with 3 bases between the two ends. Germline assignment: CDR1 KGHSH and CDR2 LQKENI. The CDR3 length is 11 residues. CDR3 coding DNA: TGTGCCAGCTCACATGCAGATACGCAGTATTTT. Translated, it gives CASSHADTQYF.

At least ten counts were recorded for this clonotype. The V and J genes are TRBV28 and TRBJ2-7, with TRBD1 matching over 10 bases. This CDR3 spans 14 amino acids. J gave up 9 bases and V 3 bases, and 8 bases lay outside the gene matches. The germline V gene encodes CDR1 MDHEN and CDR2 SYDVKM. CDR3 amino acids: CASSFPGQGRRQYF. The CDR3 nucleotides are TGTGCCAGCAGTTTCCCGGGACAGGGGAGGAGGCAGTACTTC.

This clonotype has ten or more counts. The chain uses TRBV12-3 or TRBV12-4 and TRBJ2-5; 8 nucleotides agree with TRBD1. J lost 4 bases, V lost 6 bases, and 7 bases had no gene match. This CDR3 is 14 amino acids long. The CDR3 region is CASRTVTGGETQYF. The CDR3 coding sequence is TGTGCCAGCAGAACGGTCACAGGGGGAGAGACCCAGTACTTC.

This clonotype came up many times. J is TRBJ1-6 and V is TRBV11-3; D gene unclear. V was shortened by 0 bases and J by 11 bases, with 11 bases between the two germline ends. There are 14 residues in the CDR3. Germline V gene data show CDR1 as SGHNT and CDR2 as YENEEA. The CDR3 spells CASSLDRLGPPLHF. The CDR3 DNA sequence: TGTGCCAGCAGCTTAGATCGCCTCGGGCCACCCCTCCACTTT.

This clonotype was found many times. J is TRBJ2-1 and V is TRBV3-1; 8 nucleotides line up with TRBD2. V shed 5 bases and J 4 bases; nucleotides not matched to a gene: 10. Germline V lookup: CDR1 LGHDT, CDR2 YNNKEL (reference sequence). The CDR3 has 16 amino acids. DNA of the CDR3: TGTGCCAGCAGCGTTGCCGGGACTAGGGGTTACAATGAGCAGTTCTTC. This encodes CASSVAGTRGYNEQFF.

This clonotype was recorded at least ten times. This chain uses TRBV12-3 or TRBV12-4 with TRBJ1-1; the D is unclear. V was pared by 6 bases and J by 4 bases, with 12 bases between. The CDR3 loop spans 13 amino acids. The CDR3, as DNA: TGTGCCAGCAGGGAACCAGGTATCACTGAAGCTTTCTTT. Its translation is CASREPGITEAFF.

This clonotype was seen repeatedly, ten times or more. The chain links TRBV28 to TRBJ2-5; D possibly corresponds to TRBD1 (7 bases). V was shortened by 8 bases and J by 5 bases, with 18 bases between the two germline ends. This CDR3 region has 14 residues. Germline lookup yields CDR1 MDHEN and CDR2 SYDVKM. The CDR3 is CASGGGGKEETQYF. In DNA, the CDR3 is TGTGCCAGCGGCGGAGGGGGCAAGGAGGAGACCCAGTACTTC.

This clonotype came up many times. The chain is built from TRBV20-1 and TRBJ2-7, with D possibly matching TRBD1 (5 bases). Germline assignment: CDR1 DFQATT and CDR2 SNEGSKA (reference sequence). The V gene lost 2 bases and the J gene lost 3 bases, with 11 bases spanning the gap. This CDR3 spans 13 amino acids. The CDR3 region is CSARSDTNYEQYF. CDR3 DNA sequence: TGCAGTGCTAGATCGGACACCAACTACGAGCAGTACTTC.

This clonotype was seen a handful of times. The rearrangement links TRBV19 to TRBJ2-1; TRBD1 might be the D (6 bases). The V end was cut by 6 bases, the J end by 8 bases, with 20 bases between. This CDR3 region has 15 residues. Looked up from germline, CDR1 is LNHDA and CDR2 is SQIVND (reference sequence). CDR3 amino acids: CASSQNSGAGDEQFF. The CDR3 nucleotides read TGTGCCAGTAGCCAAAACTCCGGGGCAGGGGATGAGCAGTTCTTC.

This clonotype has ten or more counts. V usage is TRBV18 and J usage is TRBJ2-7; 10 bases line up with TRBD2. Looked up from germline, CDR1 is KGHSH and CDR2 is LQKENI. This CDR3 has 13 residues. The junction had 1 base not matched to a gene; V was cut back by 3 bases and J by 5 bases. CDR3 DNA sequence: TGTGCCAGCTCACCGGGACTAGCGAACGAGCAGTACTTC. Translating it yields CASSPGLANEQYF.

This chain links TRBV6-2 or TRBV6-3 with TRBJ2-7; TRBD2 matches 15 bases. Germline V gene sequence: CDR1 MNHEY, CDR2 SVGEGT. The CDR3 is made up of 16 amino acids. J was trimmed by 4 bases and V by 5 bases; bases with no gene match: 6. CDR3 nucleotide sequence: TGTGCCAGCAGTGGACTAGCGGGGGGGCCTCGGTACGAGCAGTACTTC. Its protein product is CASSGLAGGPRYEQYF.

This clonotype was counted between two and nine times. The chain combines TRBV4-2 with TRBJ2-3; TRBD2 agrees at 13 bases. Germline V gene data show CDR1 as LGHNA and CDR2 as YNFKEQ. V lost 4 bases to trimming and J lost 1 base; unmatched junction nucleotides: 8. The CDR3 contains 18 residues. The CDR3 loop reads CASSPSGLAGRGTDTQYF. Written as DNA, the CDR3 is TGTGCCAGCAGCCCCTCGGGACTAGCGGGACGGGGCACAGATACGCAGTATTTT.

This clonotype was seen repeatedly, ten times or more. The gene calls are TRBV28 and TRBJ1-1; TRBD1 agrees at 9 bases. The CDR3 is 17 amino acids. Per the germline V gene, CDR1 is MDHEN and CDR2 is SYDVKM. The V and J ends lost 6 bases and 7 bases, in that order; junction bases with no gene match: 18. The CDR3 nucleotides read TGTGCCAGCAGCAGTTTCTACCTCACCGGGACAGGGATTGAAGCTTTCTTT. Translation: CASSSFYLTGTGIEAFF.

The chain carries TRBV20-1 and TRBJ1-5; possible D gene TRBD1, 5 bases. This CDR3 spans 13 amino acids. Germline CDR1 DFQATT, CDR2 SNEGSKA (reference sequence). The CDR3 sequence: CSLGGYSNQPQHF. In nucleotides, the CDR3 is TGCAGCCTCGGGGGGTATAGCAATCAGCCCCAGCATTTT.

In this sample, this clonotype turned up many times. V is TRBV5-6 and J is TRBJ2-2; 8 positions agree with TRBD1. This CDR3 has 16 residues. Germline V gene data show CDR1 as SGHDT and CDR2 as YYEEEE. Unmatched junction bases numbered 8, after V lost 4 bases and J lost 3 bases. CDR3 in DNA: TGTGCCAGCAGCGAAGACACAGGGGGATACACCGGGGAGCTGTTTTTT. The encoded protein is CASSEDTGGYTGELFF. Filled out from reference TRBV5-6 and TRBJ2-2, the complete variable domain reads DAGVTQSPTHLIKTRGQQVTLRCSPKSGHDTVSWYQQALGQGPQFIFQYYEEEERQRGNFPDRFSGHQFPNYSSELNVNALLLGDSALYLCASSEDTGGYTGELFFGEGSRLTVL.

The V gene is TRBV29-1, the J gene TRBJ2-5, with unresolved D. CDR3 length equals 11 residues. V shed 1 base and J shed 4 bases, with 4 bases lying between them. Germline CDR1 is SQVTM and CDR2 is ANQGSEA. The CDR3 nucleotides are TGCAGCGTTGAAGTTTCAGAGACCCAGTACTTC. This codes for CSVEVSETQYF.

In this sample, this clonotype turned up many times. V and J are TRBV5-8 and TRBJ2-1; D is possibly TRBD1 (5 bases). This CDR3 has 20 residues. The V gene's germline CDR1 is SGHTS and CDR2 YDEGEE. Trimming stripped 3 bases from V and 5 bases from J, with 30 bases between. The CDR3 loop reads CASSSQNGFLGRGTNNEQFF. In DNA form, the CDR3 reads TGTGCCAGCAGCTCCCAAAATGGATTTTTGGGGCGAGGCACTAACAATGAGCAGTTCTTC.

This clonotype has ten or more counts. The DNA of the CDR3 is TGTGCCAGCAGTCCAATCACGGAGAACACTGAAGCTTTCTTT. Protein product: CASSPITENTEAFF. The chain has TRBV28 and TRBJ1-1; D remains unclear. Trimming took 5 bases from V and 1 from J, leaving 11 bases between them. The CDR3 sequence is 14 residues long. In germline, CDR1 is MDHEN, CDR2 SYDVKM.

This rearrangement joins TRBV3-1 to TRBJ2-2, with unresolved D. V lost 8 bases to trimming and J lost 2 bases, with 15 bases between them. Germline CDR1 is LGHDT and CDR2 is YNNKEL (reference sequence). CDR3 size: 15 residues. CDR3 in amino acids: CASSSRRLNTGELFF. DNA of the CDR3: TGTGCCAGCTCATCGAGACGGCTAAACACCGGGGAGCTGTTTTTT.

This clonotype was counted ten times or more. CDR3 region: CASVGQVFTEAFF. As DNA, the CDR3 is TGTGCCAGTGTTGGACAGGTGTTCACTGAAGCTTTCTTT. The gene calls are TRBV3-1 and TRBJ1-1, with 7 bases lining up with TRBD1. CDR1 and CDR2 from the germline V gene are LGHDT and YNNKEL (reference sequence). This CDR3 has 13 residues. V was clipped by 9 bases and J by 4 bases; unmatched bases: 8. The variable domain in full, completed from reference TRBV3-1 and TRBJ1-1, reads DTAVSQTPKYLVTQMGNDKSIKCEQNLGHDTMYWYKQDSKKFLKIMFSYNNKELIINETVPNRFSPKSPDKAHLNLHINSLELGDSAVYFCASVGQVFTEAFFGQGTRLTVV.

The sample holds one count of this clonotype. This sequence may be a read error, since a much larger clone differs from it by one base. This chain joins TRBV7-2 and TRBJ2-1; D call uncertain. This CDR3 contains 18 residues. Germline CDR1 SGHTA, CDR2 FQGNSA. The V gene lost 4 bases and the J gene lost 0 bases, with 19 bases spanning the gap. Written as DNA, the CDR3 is TGTGCCAGCAGCTCCTCCTCGGTAGGGATGGGCTCCTACAATGAGCAGTTCTTC. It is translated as CASSSSSVGMGSYNEQFF.

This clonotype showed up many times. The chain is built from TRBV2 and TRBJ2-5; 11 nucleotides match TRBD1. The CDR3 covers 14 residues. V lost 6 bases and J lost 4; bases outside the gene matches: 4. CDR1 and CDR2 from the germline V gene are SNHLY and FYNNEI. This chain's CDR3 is CASSGGQGGETQYF. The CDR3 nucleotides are TGTGCCAGCAGCGGGGGACAGGGGGGAGAGACCCAGTACTTC. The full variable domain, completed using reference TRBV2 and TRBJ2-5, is EPEVTQTPSHQVTQMGQEVILRCVPISNHLYFYWYRQILGQKVEFLVSFYNNEISEKSEIFDDQFSVERPDGSNFTLKIRSTKLEDSAMYFCASSGGQGGETQYFGPGTRLLVL.